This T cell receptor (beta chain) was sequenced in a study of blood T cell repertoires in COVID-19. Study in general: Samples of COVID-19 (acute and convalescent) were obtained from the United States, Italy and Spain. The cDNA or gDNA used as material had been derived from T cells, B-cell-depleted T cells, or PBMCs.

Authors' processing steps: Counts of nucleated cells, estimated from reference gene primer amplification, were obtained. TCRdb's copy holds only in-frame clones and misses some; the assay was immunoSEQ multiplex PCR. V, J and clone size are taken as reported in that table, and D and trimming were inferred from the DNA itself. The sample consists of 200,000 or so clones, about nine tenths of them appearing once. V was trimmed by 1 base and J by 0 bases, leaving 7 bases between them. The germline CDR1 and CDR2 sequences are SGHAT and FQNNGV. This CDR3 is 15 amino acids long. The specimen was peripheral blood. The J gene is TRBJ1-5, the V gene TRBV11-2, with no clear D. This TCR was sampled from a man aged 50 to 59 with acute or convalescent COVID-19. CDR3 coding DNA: TGTGCCAGCAGCTTAGGAACACGTAGCAATCAGCCCCAGCATTTT. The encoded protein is CASSLGTRSNQPQHF.